This T cell receptor (beta chain) came from a study of cytomegalovirus exposure and HLA in healthy donors. Study-level results: Altogether, 164 TCR beta chains were recorded as cytomegalovirus-associated.

In the case of this clone: What it binds is unknown.

The germline V gene encodes CDR1 GTSNPN and CDR2 SVGIG (reference sequence). Between the trimmed V and J ends, which lost 4 bases and 6 bases, there was a span of 13 bases. The CDR3 spans 12 residues. Researchers ran the PCR with 60 Vbeta and 13 Jbeta primers. Clones were sequenced by immunoSEQ multiplex PCR, and TCRdb holds only the in-frame ones, with some missing. The table includes around 99,000 clones, around 85% detected once. The chain couples TRBV30 to TRBJ2-7; no clear D. This TCR was sampled from a man aged 25-40 years in good health and CMV-seronegative. The specimen was PBMCs. The CDR3 DNA follows: TGTGCCTGGAAAGTCCGACCGGGCGAGCAGTACTTC. It specifies CAWKVRPGEQYF.